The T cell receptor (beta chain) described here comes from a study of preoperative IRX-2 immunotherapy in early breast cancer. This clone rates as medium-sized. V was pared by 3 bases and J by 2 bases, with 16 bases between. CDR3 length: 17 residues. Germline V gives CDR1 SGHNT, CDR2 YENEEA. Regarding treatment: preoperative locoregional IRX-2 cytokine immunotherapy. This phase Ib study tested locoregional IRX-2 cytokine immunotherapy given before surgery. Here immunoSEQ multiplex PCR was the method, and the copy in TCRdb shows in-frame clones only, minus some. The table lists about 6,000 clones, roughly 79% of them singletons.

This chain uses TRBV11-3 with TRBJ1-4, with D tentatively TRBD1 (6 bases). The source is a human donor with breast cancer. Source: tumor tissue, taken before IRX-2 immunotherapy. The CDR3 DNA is TGTGCCAGCAGCTTGTATGACGGGGGCCGCACTAATGAAAAACTGTTTTTT. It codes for CASSLYDGGRTNEKLFF.